These 8 T cell receptor beta chains came from one sample sequenced in a study of cytomegalovirus exposure and HLA in healthy donors. Sequenced by immunoSEQ multiplex PCR; TCRdb stores in-frame clones only, minus some. Of more than 55,000 clones detected, more than 70% appear once; the ten largest clones hold 1% to 1.5%. The material sequenced was PBMCs. These receptors all stem from a woman in her late teens or twenties in good health and CMV-seronegative.

The rearrangement links TRBV4-2 to TRBJ2-1, with 8 nucleotides matching TRBD2. The CDR3 totals 17 residues. Germline loops: CDR1 LGHNA, CDR2 YNFKEQ. After removal of 0 bases from V and 1 base from J, the junction contained 5 bases not matched to a gene. CDR3 sequence (DNA): TGTGCCAGCAGCCAAGATTTGGGACTAGTTTCCTACAATGAGCAGTTCTTC. It encodes CASSQDLGLVSYNEQFF.

V and J are TRBV5-1 and TRBJ2-1; 10 nucleotides match TRBD1. V shed 1 base, J shed 7 bases, and the junction held 5 bases outside the gene matches. Germline V gives CDR1 SGHRS, CDR2 YFSETQ. The CDR3 is 15 residues long. The CDR3 DNA follows: TGCGCCAGCAGCTTGAGACAGGGGGCAGCGAATGAGCAGTTCTTC. Translated: CASSLRQGAANEQFF.

This clone was recorded once. The genes are TRBV29-1 and TRBJ1-1, with a weak D call TRBD1 (5 bases). The CDR3 runs to 12 residues. Germline CDR1 reads SQVTM; CDR2 reads ANQGSEA. Trimming took 5 bases from V and 3 from J, leaving 10 bases between them. The CDR3 loop reads CSVRRGDTEAFF. The DNA for the CDR3 is TGCAGCGTTCGCCGGGGGGACACTGAAGCTTTCTTT.

This clone was observed a single time. This chain joins TRBV5-1 and TRBJ1-4, with D possibly matching TRBD1 (5 bases). V shed 6 bases and J shed 0 bases, with 12 bases lying between them. There are 15 residues in the CDR3. The V gene's germline CDR1 is SGHRS and CDR2 YFSETQ. In DNA form, the CDR3 reads TGCGCCAGCAATAGGGGAAGAGCAACTAATGAAAAACTGTTTTTT. Its translation: CASNRGRATNEKLFF.

The chain has TRBV18 and TRBJ2-1; perhaps TRBD1 as D (6 bases). CDR1 is KGHSH, CDR2 LQKENI, per germline. Between the trimmed V and J ends, which lost 6 bases and 4 bases, there was a span of 10 bases. There are 13 residues in the CDR3. The CDR3 protein is CASSGAIYNEQFF. The CDR3 DNA reads TGTGCCAGCTCGGGGGCAATTTACAATGAGCAGTTCTTC.

The chain recombines TRBV5-8 with TRBJ1-1; D ambiguous. The CDR3 is made up of 15 amino acids. Germline V gene data show CDR1 as SGHTS and CDR2 as YDEGEE. V dropped 6 bases and J dropped 1 base, with 16 bases sitting between them. The chain's CDR3 is CASMFRISGNTEAFF. CDR3 nucleotide sequence: TGTGCCAGCATGTTCCGTATCTCGGGGAACACTGAAGCTTTCTTT.

This sequence joins TRBV19 and TRBJ1-2, with 9 bases lining up with TRBD1. The CDR3 is made up of 13 amino acids. Germline V gene data show CDR1 as LNHDA and CDR2 as SQIVND (reference sequence). V lost 5 bases to trimming and J lost 3 bases; unmatched junction nucleotides: 1. This CDR3 is CASSRTGDYGYTF. The CDR3 DNA is TGTGCCAGTAGTCGGACAGGGGACTATGGCTACACCTTC.

Worth noting for this clone: Other DNA sequences in the sample encode the same CDR3. The chain links TRBV28 to TRBJ2-7, with D tentatively TRBD2 (7 bases). The CDR3 runs 16 residues. Germline CDR1 and CDR2: MDHEN and SYDVKM. V lost 2 bases and J lost 4, with 18 bases in between. The CDR3 loop reads CASSLIGGAGKYEQYF. The CDR3 nucleotides are TGTGCCAGCAGTTTAATTGGGGGGGCGGGCAAATACGAGCAGTACTTC. The full variable domain, with the rest looked up from reference TRBV28 and TRBJ2-7, is DVKVTQSSRYLVKRTGEKVFLECVQDMDHENMFWYRQDPGLGLRLIYFSYDVKMKEKGDIPEGYSVSREKKERFSLILESASTNQTSMYLCASSLIGGAGKYEQYFGPGTRLTVT.